This TCR beta chain was found in a study of blood T cells in healthy people across ages. Study-level information: About one barcoded beta molecule per two T cells was the capture yield of template switching.

Points from the study as a whole: With naive T cell percentage, TCR beta diversity showed a strong correlation.

The CDR3 loop spans 12 amino acids. V gave up 5 bases and J gave up 2 bases, with 10 bases separating them. Germline V gene sequence: CDR1 DFQATT, CDR2 SNEGSKA (reference sequence). A second PCR, run for roughly 7 to 11 cycles, used a sample-barcoded 5' primer plus a J-beta primer mix. TCRdb re-derived calls from the 5' RACE reads in MiXCR, one entry per CDR3 protein. The data contain over 600,000 distinct CDR3 sequences, more than 55% of them seen just once; the ten biggest clones take up roughly 26%. Points on this clonotype: Its antigen is currently unknown.

Input material: blood. The source is a man aged 35 to 55 in good health. This chain links TRBV20-1 with TRBJ2-7; D not certain. CDR3 sequence: CSARQHAYEQYF. CDR3 nucleotides: TGCAGTGCTCGACAACATGCCTACGAGCAGTACTTC.